This TCR beta chain was identified during a study of Ad26.COV2.S vaccination and SARS-CoV-2 variants. Points from the study as a whole: Comparability of non-spike TCR breadth was observed across vaccine and placebo recipients. Overall T cell responses may have been underestimated by the analyses of TCR breadth and depth. People who got the vaccine had more spike-specific TCR breadth than people who got placebo.

Per germline, CDR1 GTSNPN and CDR2 SVGIG (reference sequence). The CDR3 extends over 14 amino acids. V lost 3 bases to trimming and J lost 4 bases, with 12 bases between them. To note about this clone: Its specificity is unknown.

Clones were sequenced by immunoSEQ multiplex PCR, and TCRdb holds only the in-frame ones, with some missing. Among about 410,000 clones listed, approximately 90% were seen once. Specified treatment: 15 to 20 received Ad26.COV2.S at low or high dose, single or two shots; a few received placebo; per-sample allocation not given. Material that was analyzed had been drawn on day 63 after the first vaccine or placebo injection. The TCR sequence derives from a person between 18 and 59 years old who received the Ad26.COV2.S COVID-19 vaccine or a placebo. The chain employs TRBV30 and TRBJ1-4, with D possibly matching TRBD1 (6 bases). The sample in question was peripheral blood, obtained in a trial of Ad26.COV2.S vaccine versus placebo. The CDR3 here is CAWSAPGVNEKLFF. The CDR3 DNA reads TGTGCCTGGAGCGCCCCAGGGGTTAATGAAAAACTGTTTTTT.